A single sample is the source of the 19 T cell receptor beta chains below, sequenced in a study of PD-L1 blockade in urothelial cancer. Sequencing was performed with immunoSEQ multiplex PCR; in TCRdb, only in-frame clones are kept and a portion is missing. This table has about 52,000 clones, approximately 72% appearing once. Time point described: pretreatment peripheral blood. The specimen comprised PBMCs, sampled around atezolizumab (anti-PD-L1) treatment. All receptors come from a man aged 70-80 years with urothelial cancer.

This clone was recorded a few times. V and J are TRBV7-6 and TRBJ1-3, with D perhaps matching TRBD1 (5 bases). With 5 bases removed from V and 8 bases from J, the gap between germline ends came to 13 bases. Germline CDR1 reads SGHVS; CDR2 reads FNYEAQ. This CDR3 contains 13 residues. CDR3 DNA: TGTGCCAGCAGCGCCAGGGCGTGGGACACCATATATTTT. This encodes CASSARAWDTIYF.

This chain links TRBV11-3 with TRBJ2-1, with a tentative D call TRBD2 (6 bases). The CDR3 is made up of 14 amino acids. Germline V gives CDR1 SGHNT, CDR2 YENEEA. V was trimmed by 2 bases and J by 9 bases, leaving 14 bases between them. The CDR3 DNA sequence: TGTGCCAGCAGCTTATCCGGGAGTGGTGGTGAGCAGTTCTTC. Protein sequence: CASSLSGSGGEQFF.

The rearrangement joins TRBV5-1 to TRBJ2-3; 9 bases map to TRBD2. Germline assignment: CDR1 SGHRS and CDR2 YFSETQ. V lost 5 bases and J lost 4; bases outside the gene matches: 8. CDR3 length: 15 residues. The chain's CDR3 is CASRGSGSGADTQYF. The CDR3 DNA reads as TGCGCCAGCAGAGGTAGCGGGAGTGGGGCAGATACGCAGTATTTT. Based on the CDR3 plus reference TRBV5-1 and TRBJ2-3, the full variable domain is KAGVTQTPRYLIKTRGQQVTLSCSPISGHRSVSWYQQTPGQGLQFLFEYFSETQRNKGNFPGRFSGRQFSNSRSEMNVSTLELGDSALYLCASRGSGSGADTQYFGPGTRLTVL.

This rearrangement joins TRBV12-5 to TRBJ1-2, with D possibly matching TRBD1 (5 bases). V was trimmed by 3 bases and J by 4 bases, leaving 12 bases between them. The CDR3 has 14 residues. Germline-derived CDR1 and CDR2 are LGHNT and FRNRAP. CDR3 in amino acids: CASGLQDAGYGYTF. CDR3 coding DNA: TGTGCTAGTGGTTTACAGGACGCCGGCTATGGCTACACCTTC.

This chain uses TRBV4-3 with TRBJ1-2; D possibly corresponds to TRBD1 (5 bases). The germline V gene encodes CDR1 LGHNA and CDR2 YSLEER. V was cut by 0 bases and J by 2 bases, with 10 bases left in between. The CDR3 covers 15 residues. The CDR3 protein is CASSQDTGLNYGYTF. CDR3 DNA sequence: TGCGCCAGCAGCCAAGATACAGGACTAAACTATGGCTACACCTTC.

This chain joins TRBV19 and TRBJ1-5; 7 bases agree with TRBD1. Losses at the gene ends were 5 bases for V and 0 bases for J; bases not matched to a gene: 7. This CDR3 has 16 residues. Germline CDR1 reads LNHDA; CDR2 reads SQIVND (reference sequence). CDR3 residues: CASSWGQSYSNQPQHF. CDR3 nucleotide sequence: TGTGCCAGTAGTTGGGGACAGTCCTATAGCAATCAGCCCCAGCATTTT.

The chain has TRBV15 and TRBJ2-7; no clear D gene. The germline V and J ends were trimmed by 0 bases and 0 bases, with 6 bases remaining between them. CDR3 length equals 14 residues. Germline loops: CDR1 LNHNV, CDR2 YYDKDF (reference sequence). This CDR3 reads CATSRDRSSYEQYF. The CDR3 region has the DNA TGTGCCACCAGCAGAGATCGGTCCTCCTACGAGCAGTACTTC.

The chain employs TRBV7-2 and TRBJ1-1; tentatively, D is TRBD1 (5 bases). V was cut by 10 bases and J by 4 bases, with 16 bases left in between. The CDR3 spans 13 residues. The germline CDR1 and CDR2 sequences are SGHTA and FQGNSA. CDR3 coding DNA: TGTGCCACCCGGCGGGGGGTTGGCACTGAAGCTTTCTTT. Encoded protein: CATRRGVGTEAFF.

The chain carries TRBV25-1 and TRBJ1-6, with 8 bases matching TRBD1. The CDR3 runs 15 residues. The trim removed 1 base at V and 7 bases at J, leaving 3 bases unmatched. Germline values: CDR1 MGHDK, CDR2 SYGVNS. The CDR3 DNA reads TGTGCCAGCAGTGAATCCCCAGGGGGCAATTCACCCCTCCACTTT. As protein: CASSESPGGNSPLHF.

V usage is TRBV12-5 and J usage is TRBJ2-2, with 10 bases lining up with TRBD1. Germline CDR1 LGHNT, CDR2 FRNRAP. The CDR3 is 16 amino acids. The V segment lost 5 bases and the J segment 6 bases; nucleotides outside the gene matches: 9. CDR3: CASGPRSTGGPGELFF. CDR3 nucleotides: TGTGCTAGTGGTCCCCGATCGACAGGGGGCCCCGGGGAGCTGTTTTTT.

The chain uses TRBV21-1 and TRBJ2-1; the table's D call, TRBD2, has no DNA check behind it. TRBV21-1 is shown as a pseudogene. The CDR3 covers 16 residues. This chain's CDR3 is CASSKAQRGGPVEQFF. Written as DNA, the CDR3 is TGTGCCAGCAGCAAAGCTCAGCGGGGGGGCCCAGTTGAGCAGTTCTTC.

The rearrangement joins TRBV19 to TRBJ1-2; no clear D gene. Trimming took 6 bases from V and 0 from J, leaving 14 bases between them. The CDR3 runs to 15 residues. Germline V lookup: CDR1 LNHDA, CDR2 SQIVND (reference sequence). The CDR3: CASSKTPRANYGYTF. The CDR3 DNA sequence: TGTGCCAGTAGCAAGACCCCACGGGCTAACTATGGCTACACCTTC.

This chain joins TRBV4-3 and TRBJ1-1, with D unclear. Per germline, CDR1 LGHNA and CDR2 YSLEER. The CDR3 loop spans 13 amino acids. Trimming took 5 bases from V and 5 from J, leaving 12 bases between them. Here the CDR3 DNA reads TGCGCCAGCAGCTCCATTGAGGATACTGAAGCTTTCTTT. It encodes CASSSIEDTEAFF.

DNA for the CDR3: TGTGCCAGCAGCTCCTCAGCGGGGGGGGGAGAGACCCAGTACTTC. It is translated as CASSSSAGGGETQYF. This sequence joins TRBV7-2 and TRBJ2-5; 10 positions agree with TRBD2. V shed 4 bases and J 4 bases; nucleotides not matched to a gene: 6. The CDR3 has 15 amino acids. Germline assignment: CDR1 SGHTA and CDR2 FQGNSA.

This clone has a single count. The chain links TRBV14 to TRBJ1-4; D unclear. V was cut by 0 bases and J by 6 bases, with 5 bases left in between. The germline gives CDR1 SGHDN, CDR2 FVKESK. The CDR3 loop spans 13 amino acids. CDR3 sequence reads: CASSQDIYEKLFF. The CDR3 DNA is TGTGCCAGCAGCCAAGACATTTATGAAAAACTGTTTTTT.

This chain uses TRBV9 with TRBJ2-7; 11 bases agree with TRBD1. Germline CDR1 and CDR2: SGDLS and YYNGEE. J was trimmed by 5 bases and V by 3 bases; bases with no gene match: 7. CDR3 length equals 15 residues. As DNA, the CDR3 is TGTGCCAGCAGCGCCGGACAGGGGGCGCTCGACGAGCAGTACTTC. Residues: CASSAGQGALDEQYF.

The chain combines TRBV18 with TRBJ2-7; 8 nucleotides align to TRBD1. CDR3 length: 12 residues. Trimming cost V 8 bases and J 3 bases; bases outside gene matches: 3. CDR1 is KGHSH and CDR2 is LQKENI in the germline V gene. CDR3: CASRDRLYEQYF. CDR3 in DNA: TGTGCCAGCCGGGACAGGCTCTACGAGCAGTACTTC.

This rearrangement joins TRBV5-1 to TRBJ1-2, with TRBD1 matching over 7 bases. Germline CDR1 SGHRS, CDR2 YFSETQ. CDR3 length: 14 amino acids. The ends lost 0 bases at V and 4 bases at J; junction bases unmatched: 3. The CDR3 here is CASSLGDRAYGYTF. As DNA, the CDR3 is TGCGCCAGCAGCTTGGGGGACAGAGCCTATGGCTACACCTTC.

The chain joins TRBV4-1 to TRBJ1-2; a weak D match, TRBD1 (6 bases). CDR1 MGHRA and CDR2 YSYEKL come from the germline V gene. The ends were cut back, 2 bases at V and 4 bases at J, with 20 bases in the middle. The CDR3 extends over 17 amino acids. DNA for the CDR3: TGCGCCAGCAGCCAAACAGCGGGGGCGAGGGGGAGCTATGGCTACACCTTC. It is translated as CASSQTAGARGSYGYTF.